The present entry profiles one TCR beta chain with its context. This sample is part of a study of blood T cell repertoires in COVID-19. Study overall: Both acute and convalescent COVID-19 samples were obtained from the United States, Italy and Spain. The cDNA or gDNA used as material had been derived from T cells, B-cell-depleted T cells, or PBMCs.

The authors' processing: Reference gene primer amplification gave nucleated cell count estimates. The data were produced by immunoSEQ multiplex PCR, yet TCRdb's version contains in-frame clones alone and is incomplete. The D gene and trimming were derived from the DNA, and the V and J assignments and clone size from that table. The profile shows tens of thousands of clones, around 88% of them singletons. V was pared by 0 bases and J by 5 bases, with 15 bases between. This CDR3 has 15 amino acids. Germline V gives CDR1 SGHRS, CDR2 YFSETQ. This chain uses TRBV5-1 with TRBJ2-7; possible D gene TRBD1, 6 bases. This sequence was found in a human donor in a cohort sampled during active COVID-19. The specimen sequenced was peripheral blood. Here the CDR3 DNA reads TGCGCCAGCAGCTTGGCATCCCAGGGGATTGACGAGCAGTACTTC. Translation: CASSLASQGIDEQYF.